The sequence of this T cell receptor beta chain was determined in a study of T cells in Graves' hyperthyroidism and ophthalmopathy. Study-wide results and caveats: Clonotypes that were expanded in thyroid above 0.001 mostly appeared in blood too.

In regard to this clonotype: Antigen: not known.

RNA transcripts provided the source from which TCR beta CDR3 regions were amplified. With the HTBI primer set, the TCR CDR3 went through a first round of RT-PCR. MiXCR, run by TCRdb on the multiplex PCR reads, gives a single entry per CDR3 protein. Here the sample spans some 500,000 distinct CDR3 sequences, 13% to 15% being singletons. Trimming left V 2 bases short and J 0 bases short, with 17 bases between. The CDR3 runs to 19 residues. The V gene's germline CDR1 is MNHEY and CDR2 SVGAGI. The study defined stable Graves' hyperthyroidism as no ophthalmopathy progression within 18 months. Hyperthyroidism had been newly diagnosed in patients aged 18 to 65, and its duration was under 2 months. Fresh 10 ml peripheral blood yielded PBMCs.

Source material: blood. The gene calls are TRBV6-5 and TRBJ1-6, with D hard to call. This clonotype was sampled from a woman under 30 with Graves' hyperthyroidism. CDR3 bases: TGTGCCAGCAGTTACGAGTCAAAATCCATAAGCTCCTATAATTCACCCCTCCACTTT. Translating it yields CASSYESKSISSYNSPLHF.